This entry lists 19 T cell receptor beta chains sequenced from one sample in a study of T cell responses to AZD1222 COVID-19 vaccine (dated by TCRdb to about 2021). The label giving this sample's time point can be read as: about 28 days (+/-7) after the second vaccine dose. The receptor library was made with the immunoSEQ multiplex PCR assay. TCRdb re-hosts the immuneACCESS table, in-frame sequences only. Its copies lack some clones; in the studies checked, an unresolved V gene accounts for under half of them, and the cause for the rest is not known. Present in this sample are 80,000 to 85,000 clones, more than 85% of which were seen just once. In total, the top ten clones hold around 8% of the sample. The specimen was peripheral blood, collected 28 days after the second AZD1222 dose. The receptors stem from an adult who received the AZD1222 COVID-19 vaccine.

This clone is a singleton in its sample. The chain combines TRBV28 with TRBJ1-5; D is unresolved. Germline V lookup: CDR1 MDHEN, CDR2 SYDVKM. The CDR3 consists of 14 residues. The ends were cut back, 3 bases at V and 0 bases at J, with 6 bases in the middle. CDR3 nucleotide sequence: TGTGCCAGCAGTTTCACACATAGCAATCAGCCCCAGCATTTT. Encoded protein: CASSFTHSNQPQHF.

The rearrangement uses TRBV7-3 and TRBJ2-3, with TRBD2 identical over 7 bases. Germline V lookup: CDR1 SGHTA, CDR2 FQGTGA. Trimming took 5 bases from V and 5 from J; bases not matched to a gene: 7. CDR3 length: 14 residues. The CDR3: CASSRGGRGDTQYF. The CDR3 DNA follows: TGTGCCAGCAGCCGCGGGGGTAGGGGAGATACGCAGTATTTT.

This rearrangement joins TRBV5-1 to TRBJ2-7, with no clear D. This CDR3 has 13 amino acids. CDR1 is SGHRS and CDR2 is YFSETQ in the germline V gene. V was pared by 2 bases and J by 3 bases, with 9 bases between. The CDR3 spells CASSFGLDYEQYF. In nucleotides, the CDR3 is TGCGCCAGCAGCTTCGGATTGGACTACGAGCAGTACTTC.

The rearrangement uses TRBV29-1 and TRBJ1-1; D is ambiguous. This CDR3 contains 13 residues. Germline CDR1 and CDR2: SQVTM and ANQGSEA. The CDR3 nucleotides read TGCAGGACCTCGGACCGAATGAACACTGAAGCTTTCTTT. Translated, it gives CRTSDRMNTEAFF.

The chain carries TRBV24-1 and TRBJ2-1, with 11 bases that match TRBD2. The CDR3 length is 18 residues. CDR1 and CDR2 from the germline V gene are KGHDR and SFDVKD. After removal of 4 bases from V and 2 bases from J, the junction contained 9 bases not matched to a gene. CDR3 amino acids: CATSESRLAGGPYNEQFF. CDR3 DNA: TGTGCCACCAGTGAGTCCCGCCTAGCGGGAGGTCCCTACAATGAGCAGTTCTTC.

The genes are TRBV5-1 and TRBJ2-3; the match to TRBD2 covers 9 bases. The CDR3 contains 16 residues. Trimming cost V 0 bases and J 4 bases; bases outside gene matches: 6. In germline, CDR1 is SGHRS, CDR2 YFSETQ. The CDR3 loop reads CASSLGRAGGPDTQYF. DNA for the CDR3: TGCGCCAGCAGCTTGGGTCGAGCGGGAGGTCCAGATACGCAGTATTTT.

In its sample, this clone was seen a few times. The rearrangement joins TRBV18 to TRBJ1-4; 7 bases line up with TRBD1. This CDR3 is 14 amino acids long. Per the germline V gene, CDR1 is KGHSH and CDR2 is LQKENI. J gave up 4 bases and V 8 bases, and 7 bases lay outside the gene matches. In DNA form, the CDR3 reads TGTGCCAGCCGATTGGGACAGCTTAATGAAAAACTGTTTTTT. It yields the protein CASRLGQLNEKLFF.

This chain joins TRBV5-4 and TRBJ2-3; 10 bases fit TRBD1. V gave up 5 bases and J gave up 1 base; unmatched junction bases: 4. The CDR3 is 15 amino acids. Germline CDR1 and CDR2: SGHNT and YYREEE (reference sequence). The DNA for the CDR3 is TGTGCCAGCAGGGAGACAGGGGGCGGCACAGATACGCAGTATTTT. Amino acid sequence: CASRETGGGTDTQYF. Supplemented by reference TRBV5-4 and TRBJ2-3, the full variable domain reads ETGVTQSPTHLIKTRGQQVTLRCSSQSGHNTVSWYQQALGQGPQFIFQYYREEENGRGNFPPRFSGLQFPNYSSELNVNALELDDSALYLCASRETGGGTDTQYFGPGTRLTVL.

This chain connects TRBV15 to TRBJ1-1, with 7 bases fitting TRBD1. This CDR3 is built from 16 residues. With V trimmed by 0 bases and J by 1 base, 5 bases remained unmatched. Looked up from germline, CDR1 is LNHNV and CDR2 is YYDKDF (reference sequence). This CDR3 is CATSRDLRQGNTEAFF. The CDR3 DNA follows: TGTGCCACCAGCAGAGATCTGAGACAGGGGAACACTGAAGCTTTCTTT.

The chain links TRBV28 to TRBJ1-4; D is undetermined. Germline CDR1 is MDHEN and CDR2 is SYDVKM. This CDR3 spans 16 amino acids. Trimming took 4 bases from V and 7 from J, leaving 19 bases between them. In DNA, the CDR3 is TGTGCCAGCAGTTCCATTATTGGGCGAAGAGGTGAAAAACTGTTTTTT. It specifies CASSSIIGRRGEKLFF.

The chain is built from TRBV6-5 and TRBJ2-5, with TRBD2 as a possible D gene (6 bases). Trimming stripped 5 bases from V and 5 bases from J, with 12 bases between. The CDR3 sequence is 13 residues long. CDR1 MNHEY and CDR2 SVGAGI come from the germline V gene. The CDR3 protein is CASSRRLEETQYF. The CDR3 coding sequence is TGTGCCAGCAGTCGCCGACTAGAGGAGACCCAGTACTTC.

V and J are TRBV20-1 and TRBJ2-7, with D uncertain. V was cut by 7 bases and J by 3 bases, with 7 bases left in between. The CDR3 loop spans 10 amino acids. CDR1 is DFQATT and CDR2 is SNEGSKA in the germline V gene (reference sequence). The CDR3 here is CSVVGYEQYF. The CDR3 coding sequence is TGCAGTGTTGTGGGCTACGAGCAGTACTTC.

The V call is TRBV4-2, the J call TRBJ1-1; weak D call: TRBD1 (5 bases). V lost 1 base, J lost 1 base, and 10 bases lay in between. CDR3 size: 15 residues. CDR1 LGHNA and CDR2 YNFKEQ come from the germline V gene. The chain's CDR3 is CASSQVAGSNTEAFF. In DNA form, the CDR3 reads TGTGCCAGCAGCCAAGTTGCAGGGTCGAACACTGAAGCTTTCTTT.

This rearrangement joins TRBV21-1 to TRBJ2-1. TRBV21-1 is termed a pseudogene. The CDR3 runs to 15 residues. The CDR3 spells CASSKRDDPYNEQFF. CDR3 bases: TGTGCCAGCAGCAAACGGGACGACCCCTACAATGAGCAGTTCTTC.

The chain employs TRBV9 and TRBJ2-1; 8 bases fit TRBD1. V was pared by 0 bases and J by 7 bases, with 9 bases of the junction left unmatched. Germline V CDR1 and CDR2: SGDLS, YYNGEE. The CDR3 extends over 16 amino acids. In DNA form, the CDR3 reads TGTGCCAGCAGCGTAGGACAGGGGTTGGCTAGTAATGAGCAGTTCTTC. Translating it yields CASSVGQGLASNEQFF. The variable domain in full, completed from reference TRBV9 and TRBJ2-1, reads DSGVTQTPKHLITATGQRVTLRCSPRSGDLSVYWYQQSLDQGLQFLIQYYNGEERAKGNILERFSAQQFPDLHSELNLSSLELGDSALYFCASSVGQGLASNEQFFGPGTRLTVL.

The chain links TRBV7-2 to TRBJ2-7; D might be TRBD2 (7 bases). V gave up 8 bases and J gave up 0 bases, with 14 bases separating them. This CDR3 comprises 14 residues. Germline-derived CDR1 and CDR2 are SGHTA and FQGNSA. CDR3 in amino acids: CASGGGAVSYEQYF. As DNA, the CDR3 is TGTGCCAGCGGCGGGGGCGCTGTCTCCTACGAGCAGTACTTC.

The chain has TRBV11-2 and TRBJ1-6; no firm D call. V lost 2 bases and J lost 4, with 6 bases in between. Germline V lookup: CDR1 SGHAT, CDR2 FQNNGV. The CDR3 consists of 14 residues. The CDR3 bases are TGTGCCAGCAGCTTAATGGGGTATAATTCACCCCTCCACTTT. Translated: CASSLMGYNSPLHF.

V usage is TRBV7-2 and J usage is TRBJ2-1; 7 positions match TRBD2. Germline V lookup: CDR1 SGHTA, CDR2 FQGNSA. V gave up 4 bases and J gave up 3 bases; unmatched junction bases: 9. The CDR3 has 16 amino acids. The CDR3 DNA reads as TGTGCCAGCAGCTCGCAAACCTGGACTAGCTACAATGAGCAGTTCTTC. Residues: CASSSQTWTSYNEQFF.

This chain connects TRBV5-6 to TRBJ1-2; 9 bases align to TRBD1. Germline V gives CDR1 SGHDT, CDR2 YYEEEE. The CDR3 has 13 amino acids. V shed 1 base, J shed 8 bases, and the junction held 3 bases outside the gene matches. DNA for the CDR3: TGTGCCAGCAGCTTGCGGACAGGGGTAGGCTACACCTTC. It yields the protein CASSLRTGVGYTF.